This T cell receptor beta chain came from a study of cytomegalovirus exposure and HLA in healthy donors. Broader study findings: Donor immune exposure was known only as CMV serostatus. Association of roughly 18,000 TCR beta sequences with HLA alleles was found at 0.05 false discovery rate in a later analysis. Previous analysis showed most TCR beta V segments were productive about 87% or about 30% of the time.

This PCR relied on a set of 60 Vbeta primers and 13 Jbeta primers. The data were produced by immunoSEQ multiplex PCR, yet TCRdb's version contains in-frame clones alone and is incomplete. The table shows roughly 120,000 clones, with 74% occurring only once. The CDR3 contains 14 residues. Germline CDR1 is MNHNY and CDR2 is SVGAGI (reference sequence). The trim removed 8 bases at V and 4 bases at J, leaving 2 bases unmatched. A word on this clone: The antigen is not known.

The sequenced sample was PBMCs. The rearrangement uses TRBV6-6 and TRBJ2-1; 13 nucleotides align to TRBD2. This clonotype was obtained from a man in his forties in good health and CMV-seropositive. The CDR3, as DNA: TGTGCCAGCGGACTAGCGGGAGCTTACAATGAGCAGTTCTTC. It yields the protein CASGLAGAYNEQFF.